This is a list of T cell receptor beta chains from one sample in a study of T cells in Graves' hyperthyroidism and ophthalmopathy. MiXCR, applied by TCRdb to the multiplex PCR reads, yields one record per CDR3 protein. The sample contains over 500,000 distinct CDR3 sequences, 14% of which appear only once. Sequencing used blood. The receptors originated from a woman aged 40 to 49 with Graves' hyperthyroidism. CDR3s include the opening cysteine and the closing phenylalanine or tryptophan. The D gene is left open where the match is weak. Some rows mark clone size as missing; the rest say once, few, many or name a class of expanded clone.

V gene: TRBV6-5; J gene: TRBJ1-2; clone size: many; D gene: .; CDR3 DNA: TGTGCCAGCAGTTACTCGGGGCGGGGGTCATATGGCTACACCTTC; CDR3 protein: CASSYSGRGSYGYTF
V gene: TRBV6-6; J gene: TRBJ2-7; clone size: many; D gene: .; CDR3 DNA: TGTGCCAGCAGTTACACCTGGGACCGGCTCGAGCAGTACTTC; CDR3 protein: CASSYTWDRLEQYF
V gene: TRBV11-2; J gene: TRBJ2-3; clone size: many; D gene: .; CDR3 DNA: TGTGCCAGCATCAATCATTGGGAGACTACGCAGTATTTT; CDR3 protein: CASINHWETTQYF
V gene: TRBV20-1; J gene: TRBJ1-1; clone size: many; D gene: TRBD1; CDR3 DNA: TGCAGTGCTTACCGGGACAGCCTATTTATGAACACTGAAGCTTTCTTT; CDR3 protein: CSAYRDSLFMNTEAFF
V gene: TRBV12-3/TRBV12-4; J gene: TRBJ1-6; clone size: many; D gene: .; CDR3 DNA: TGTGCCAGCAGTAGCGGGGGCGATTCACCCCTCCACTTT; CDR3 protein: CASSSGGDSPLHF
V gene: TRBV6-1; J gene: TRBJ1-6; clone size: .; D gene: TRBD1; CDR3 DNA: TGTGCCAGCATCGACAGGGCATCAGAAGTTACTGCTTCACCCCTCCACTTT; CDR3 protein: CASIDRASEVTASPLHF
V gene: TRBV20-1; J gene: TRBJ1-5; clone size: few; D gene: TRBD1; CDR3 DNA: TGCAGTGCTTCGCCGGGACAGGGGTCGTGGCAACCCCAGCATTTT; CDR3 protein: CSASPGQGSWQPQHF
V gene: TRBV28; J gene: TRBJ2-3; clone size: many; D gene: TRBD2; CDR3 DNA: TGTGCCAGCAGTCCGACTAGCGGGACGATCACAGATACGCAGTATTTT; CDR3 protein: CASSPTSGTITDTQYF
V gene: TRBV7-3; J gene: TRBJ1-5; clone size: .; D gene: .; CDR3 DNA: TGTGCCAGCAGCAGATCGCCTCAGGGAGGCAATCAGCCCCAGCATTTT; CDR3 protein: CASSRSPQGGNQPQHF
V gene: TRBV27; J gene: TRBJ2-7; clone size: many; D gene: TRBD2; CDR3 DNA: TGTGCCAGCAGTTACACTAGCGGGCCAACCTACGAGCAGTACTTC; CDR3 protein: CASSYTSGPTYEQYF
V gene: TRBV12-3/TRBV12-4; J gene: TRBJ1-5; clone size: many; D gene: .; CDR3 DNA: TGTGCCAGCAGACTCTGGACGGATCAGCCCCAGCATTTT; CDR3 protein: CASRLWTDQPQHF
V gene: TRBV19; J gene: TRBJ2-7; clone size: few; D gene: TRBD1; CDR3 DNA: TGTGCCAGTAGTCCCGGACAGGGTTCCAGCTCCTACGAGCAGTACTTC; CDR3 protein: CASSPGQGSSSYEQYF
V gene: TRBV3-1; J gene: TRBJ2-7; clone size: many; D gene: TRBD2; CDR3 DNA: TGTGCCAGCAGCCAAGGGGGACTAGCGAGGAACGAGCAGTACTTC; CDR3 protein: CASSQGGLARNEQYF
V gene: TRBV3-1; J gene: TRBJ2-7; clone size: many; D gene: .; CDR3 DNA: TGTGCCAGCAGCGATGCAGGGGTCTCCTACGAGCAGTACTTC; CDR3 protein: CASSDAGVSYEQYF
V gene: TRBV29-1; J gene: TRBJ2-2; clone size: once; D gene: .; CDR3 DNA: TGCAGCGTTGATCTCTATTACACCGGGGAGCTGTTTTTT; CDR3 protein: CSVDLYYTGELFF
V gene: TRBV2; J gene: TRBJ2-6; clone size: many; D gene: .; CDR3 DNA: TGTGCCAGCACAGGGTCCGGGGCCAACGTCCTGACTTTC; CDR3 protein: CASTGSGANVLTF
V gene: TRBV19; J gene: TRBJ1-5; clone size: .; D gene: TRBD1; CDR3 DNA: TGTGCCAGTAGTTTCGGGACAGGGGCCTCCAATCAGCCCCAGCATTTT; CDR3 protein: CASSFGTGASNQPQHF
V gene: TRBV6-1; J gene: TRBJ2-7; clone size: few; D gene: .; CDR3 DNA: TGTGCCAGCAGTGGTCGGGACGGTCGTGGGGTGCCTGTTGACGAGCAGTACTTC; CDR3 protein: CASSGRDGRGVPVDEQYF
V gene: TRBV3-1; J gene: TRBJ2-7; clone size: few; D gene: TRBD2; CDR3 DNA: TGTGCCAGCAGCCAAGACCTGGGGGAGGGCCTCTACGAGCAGTACTTC; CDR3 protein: CASSQDLGEGLYEQYF
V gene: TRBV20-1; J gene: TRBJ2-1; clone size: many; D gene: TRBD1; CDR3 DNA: TGCAGTGTTCGAGGCCCCGGGACAGACAATGAGCAGTTCTTC; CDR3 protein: CSVRGPGTDNEQFF
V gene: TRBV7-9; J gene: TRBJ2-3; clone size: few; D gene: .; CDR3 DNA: TGTGCCAGCAGCTTAGATCGGTATACGCAGTATTTT; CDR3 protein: CASSLDRYTQYF
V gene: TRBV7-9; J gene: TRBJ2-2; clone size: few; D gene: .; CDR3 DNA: TGTGCCAGCAGCTTACGGATGAACACCGGGGAGCTGTTTTTT; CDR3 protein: CASSLRMNTGELFF
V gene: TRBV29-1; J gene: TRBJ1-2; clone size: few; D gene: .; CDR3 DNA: TGCAGCGTTGCTGGCAGGGGTGATGGCTACACCTTC; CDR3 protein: CSVAGRGDGYTF
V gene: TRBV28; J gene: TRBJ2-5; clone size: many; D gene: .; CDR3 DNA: TGTGCCAGCAGCCCATTAGAGGGGGTCCAAGAGACCCAGTACTTC; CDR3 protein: CASSPLEGVQETQYF
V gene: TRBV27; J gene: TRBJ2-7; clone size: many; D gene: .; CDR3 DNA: TGTGCCAGCAGTTTCGGCGCAGTCGGACACGAGCAGTACTTC; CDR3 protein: CASSFGAVGHEQYF
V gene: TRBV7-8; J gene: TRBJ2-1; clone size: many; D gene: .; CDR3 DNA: TGTGCCAGCAGCCCGAACTCGGGCTTGAGCTCCTACAATGAGCAGTTCTTC; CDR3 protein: CASSPNSGLSSYNEQFF
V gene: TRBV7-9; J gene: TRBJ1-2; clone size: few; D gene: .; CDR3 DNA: TGTGCCAGCAGCTCAATCCTGTCTGGGGGCGACTATGGCTACACCTTC; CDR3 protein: CASSSILSGGDYGYTF
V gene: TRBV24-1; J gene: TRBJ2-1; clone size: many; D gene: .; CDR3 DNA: TGTGCCACCAGAGGCGTAAACAATGAGCAGTTCTTC; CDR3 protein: CATRGVNNEQFF
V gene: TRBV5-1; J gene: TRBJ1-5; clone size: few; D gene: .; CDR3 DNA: TGCGCCAGCAGCTTGGGATATGACGGCAATCAGCCCCAGCATTTT; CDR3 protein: CASSLGYDGNQPQHF
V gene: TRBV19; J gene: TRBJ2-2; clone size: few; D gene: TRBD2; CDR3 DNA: TGTGCCAGTAGTATCCCTGGACTAGCGGGTACCGGGGAGCTGTTTTTT; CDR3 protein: CASSIPGLAGTGELFF
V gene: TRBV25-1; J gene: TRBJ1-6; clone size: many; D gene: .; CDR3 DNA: TGTGCCAGCAGTGAAATTGCGTCCGGGACAAAAAATTCACCCCTCCACTTT; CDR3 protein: CASSEIASGTKNSPLHF
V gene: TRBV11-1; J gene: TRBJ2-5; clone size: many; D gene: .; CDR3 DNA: TGTGCCAGCAGCGCGGGACGGATACAAGAGACCCAGTACTTC; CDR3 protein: CASSAGRIQETQYF
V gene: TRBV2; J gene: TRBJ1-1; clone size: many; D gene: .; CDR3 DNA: TGTGCCAGCAGTGCTCGGGGAGTGACTGAAGCTTTCTTT; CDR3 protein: CASSARGVTEAFF
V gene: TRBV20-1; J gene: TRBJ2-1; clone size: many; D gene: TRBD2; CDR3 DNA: TGCAGTGCTAGAGCGCGGGCTAGCGGGAGGGAGTACAATGAGCAGTTCTTC; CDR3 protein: CSARARASGREYNEQFF
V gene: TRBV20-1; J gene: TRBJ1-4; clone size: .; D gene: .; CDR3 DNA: TGCAGTGCCTCCGGGGGCACGTATAATGAAAAACTGTTTTTT; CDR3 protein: CSASGGTYNEKLFF
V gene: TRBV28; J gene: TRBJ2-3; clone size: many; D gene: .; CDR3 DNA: TGTGCCAGCAGTTTCTCCTCTAGCGGCACAGATACGCAGTATTTT; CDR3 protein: CASSFSSSGTDTQYF
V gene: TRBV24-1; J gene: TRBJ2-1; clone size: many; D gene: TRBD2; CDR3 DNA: TGTGCCACCAGTGATAGACTAGCGGGGGTAAATGAGCAGTTCTTC; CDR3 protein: CATSDRLAGVNEQFF
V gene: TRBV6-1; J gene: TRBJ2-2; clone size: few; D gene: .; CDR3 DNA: TGTGCCAGCGCGATCTTGGACACCGGGGAGCTGTTTTTT; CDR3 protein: CASAILDTGELFF
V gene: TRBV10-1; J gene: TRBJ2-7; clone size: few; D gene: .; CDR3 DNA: TGCGCCAGCAGTGAGTCTCAAGGTCAGCTTGTCTACGAGCAGTACTTC; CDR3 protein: CASSESQGQLVYEQYF
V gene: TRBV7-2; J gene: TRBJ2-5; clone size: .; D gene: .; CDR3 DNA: TGTGCCAGCAGCCCGAGTAACCAAGAGACCCAGCACTTC; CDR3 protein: CASSPSNQETQHF
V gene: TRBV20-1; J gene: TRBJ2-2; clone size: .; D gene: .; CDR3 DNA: TGCAGTGCCCGAAGTTTCGGGGAGCTGTTTTTT; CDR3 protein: CSARSFGELFF